Listed here are 11 T cell receptor beta chains from one sample, sequenced in a study of blood T cell repertoires in COVID-19. The protocol was immunoSEQ multiplex PCR, while the TCRdb copy is restricted to in-frame clones and leaves out a portion. Here the sample spans about 200,000 clones, over 80% being singletons. The sample comprised peripheral blood. The source of these receptors is a woman aged 55-69 years with COVID-19, enrolled during active disease.

This clone came up once. The J gene is TRBJ1-1, the V gene TRBV4-1, with TRBD1 as a possible D gene (6 bases). Trimming left V 2 bases short and J 1 base short, with 14 bases between. The CDR3 runs 16 residues. Per germline, CDR1 MGHRA and CDR2 YSYEKL. The CDR3: CASSQTVQGRNTEAFF. The DNA of the CDR3 is TGCGCCAGCAGCCAAACGGTGCAGGGGCGGAACACTGAAGCTTTCTTT.

The chain combines TRBV6-5 with TRBJ1-5; 8 positions agree with TRBD1. The CDR3 covers 14 residues. The V and J ends lost 6 bases and 4 bases, in that order; junction bases with no gene match: 5. From germline, CDR1 is MNHEY and CDR2 SVGAGI. For the CDR3, the DNA is TGTGCCAGCAGGGGTACAGGGGGAAATCAGCCCCAGCATTTT. Encoded protein: CASRGTGGNQPQHF.

The V call is TRBV5-1, the J call TRBJ2-3; 9 nucleotides align to TRBD2. Germline assignment: CDR1 SGHRS and CDR2 YFSETQ. Trimming removed 2 bases from V and 6 bases from J; junction bases left unmatched: 10. The CDR3 runs 16 residues. The chain's CDR3 is CASSLDGGRASDTQYF. For the CDR3, the DNA is TGCGCCAGCAGCTTAGATGGCGGGAGGGCCTCCGATACGCAGTATTTT.

V gene TRBV19 combines with J gene TRBJ1-2; 8 nucleotides agree with TRBD1. Germline assignment: CDR1 LNHDA and CDR2 SQIVND (reference sequence). V was pared by 5 bases and J by 3 bases, with 8 bases of the junction left unmatched. The CDR3 is made up of 15 amino acids. CDR3 coding DNA: TGTGCCAGTAGTCTACGGACAGGGCTGGACTATGGCTACACCTTC. As protein: CASSLRTGLDYGYTF.

The chain recombines TRBV6-5 with TRBJ2-7; 7 nucleotides align to TRBD2. V shed 2 bases and J 4 bases; nucleotides not matched to a gene: 8. The germline CDR1 and CDR2 sequences are MNHEY and SVGAGI. This CDR3 region has 15 residues. The CDR3 is CASSYGSGGGYEQYF. The CDR3 region has the DNA TGTGCCAGCAGTTACGGGTCTGGGGGGGGGTACGAGCAGTACTTC.

V is TRBV7-9 and J is TRBJ1-1, with 9 bases aligning to TRBD1. CDR1 and CDR2 (germline): SEHNR, FQNEAQ (reference sequence). The ends lost 3 bases at V and 0 bases at J; junction bases unmatched: 8. This CDR3 spans 17 amino acids. CDR3 sequence (DNA): TGTGCCAGCAGCTTGCTATGGACAGGGGCGTTGAACACTGAAGCTTTCTTT. Translated, it gives CASSLLWTGALNTEAFF.

The gene calls are TRBV9 and TRBJ1-6; TRBD1 matches 8 bases. The germline CDR1 and CDR2 sequences are SGDLS and YYNGEE. V was pared by 0 bases and J by 8 bases, with 4 bases of the junction left unmatched. This CDR3 is built from 15 residues. The CDR3 DNA sequence: TGTGCCAGCAGCGTAGGTCCGGACAGGGATTCACCCCTCCACTTT. It translates to CASSVGPDRDSPLHF.

The chain uses TRBV25-1 and TRBJ2-6; no definite D call. CDR3 length: 17 amino acids. Germline CDR1 and CDR2: MGHDK and SYGVNS. Trimming removed 6 bases from V and 0 bases from J, with 15 bases in between. The CDR3 region is CASSPIGALSGANVLTF. The CDR3 DNA is TGTGCCAGCAGCCCGATTGGTGCGCTCTCTGGGGCCAACGTCCTGACTTTC.

This clone was observed a few times. The chain is built from TRBV9 and TRBJ1-5; TRBD1 agrees at 8 bases. This CDR3 region has 15 residues. V was clipped by 3 bases and J by 3 bases; unmatched bases: 5. CDR1 and CDR2 from the germline V gene are SGDLS and YYNGEE. CDR3 in amino acids: CASSEGQGSNQPQHF. CDR3 sequence (DNA): TGTGCCAGCAGCGAAGGACAGGGATCCAATCAGCCCCAGCATTTT.

This clone was picked up a small number of times. V usage is TRBV11-2 and J usage is TRBJ1-2; TRBD1 matches at 7 bases. CDR3 length: 15 amino acids. J gave up 1 base and V 1 base, and 3 bases lay outside the gene matches. Germline lookup yields CDR1 SGHAT and CDR2 FQNNGV. CDR3 nucleotides: TGTGCCAGCAGCTTAGCGGGACAGCTTAACTATGGCTACACCTTC. This sequence encodes CASSLAGQLNYGYTF. Using reference TRBV11-2 and TRBJ1-2 for the parts outside the CDR3, the full variable domain is EAGVAQSPRYKIIEKRQSVAFWCNPISGHATLYWYQQILGQGPKLLIQFQNNGVVDDSQLPKDRFSAERLKGVDSTLKIQPAKLEDSAVYLCASSLAGQLNYGYTFGSGTRLTVV.

The V gene is TRBV12-3 or TRBV12-4, the J gene TRBJ1-3; D is unresolved. This CDR3 region has 11 residues. V was pared by 6 bases and J by 6 bases, with 6 bases between. CDR3 DNA sequence: TGTGCCAGCAGCCGACTAAACACCATATATTTT. Its translation: CASSRLNTIYF.